Each of the 9 T cell receptor beta chains below was sequenced from the same sample in a study of beta chain features in type 1 diabetes. General study results and limits: In every one of the four CD4+ subsets, TCRB CDR3s were moderately but significantly shorter in Type 1 diabetes patients.

Which antigens these TCRs recognize remains unknown. Expressed TCRB transcripts were sequenced, since all the RNA that had been isolated was reverse transcribed. Generated by immunoSEQ multiplex PCR, the TCRdb table keeps only in-frame clones and is missing some. Of about 340,000 clones in the sample, approximately 13% were seen once. The source material was naive CD4+ T cells from blood. The receptors originated from a woman between 18 and 30 years old with type 1 diabetes.

This clone was seen more than once but under ten times. The chain links TRBV11-2 to TRBJ2-3; 9 positions agree with TRBD2. Germline assignment: CDR1 SGHAT and CDR2 FQNNGV. V lost 3 bases and J lost 5; bases outside the gene matches: 3. The length of the CDR3 is 14 residues. In DNA form, the CDR3 reads TGTGCCAGCAGCTTGGGCGGGAGGGTAGATACGCAGTATTTT. Translating gives CASSLGGRVDTQYF.

This clone was detected only a few times. The gene calls are TRBV18 and TRBJ1-1; 8 bases are shared with TRBD1. Trimming took 3 bases from V and 0 from J; bases not matched to a gene: 6. The CDR3 has 16 residues. Germline values: CDR1 KGHSH, CDR2 LQKENI. In nucleotides, the CDR3 is TGTGCCAGCTCACCGAGGCCGGGACAGGTGAACACTGAAGCTTTCTTT. Translating it yields CASSPRPGQVNTEAFF.

This clone was found a few times. The chain employs TRBV2 and TRBJ2-5; D possibly corresponds to TRBD2 (6 bases). CDR3 length: 13 amino acids. The germline V gene encodes CDR1 SNHLY and CDR2 FYNNEI. With 1 base removed from V and 5 bases from J, the gap between germline ends came to 8 bases. The CDR3 loop reads CASSEGTMETQYF. Written as DNA, the CDR3 is TGTGCCAGCAGTGAAGGGACTATGGAGACCCAGTACTTC.

This chain connects TRBV7-9 to TRBJ2-5; 7 bases are shared with TRBD1. This CDR3 contains 14 residues. V lost 3 bases to trimming and J lost 3 bases; unmatched junction nucleotides: 4. Germline CDR1 and CDR2: SEHNR and FQNEAQ (reference sequence). DNA for the CDR3: TGTGCCAGCAGCTTCACAGGGGCCGAAGAGACCCAGTACTTC. Encoded protein: CASSFTGAEETQYF.

This rearrangement joins TRBV15 to TRBJ2-1; 7 nucleotides line up with TRBD2. Germline values: CDR1 LNHNV, CDR2 YYDKDF (reference sequence). After removal of 1 base from V and 4 bases from J, the junction contained 4 bases not matched to a gene. This CDR3 spans 15 amino acids. In nucleotides, the CDR3 is TGTGCCACCAGCAGAGTCGAGGGAGGGTACAATGAGCAGTTCTTC. Translation: CATSRVEGGYNEQFF.

This rearrangement joins TRBV7-2 to TRBJ2-1; D is possibly TRBD1 (5 bases). The V and J ends lost 5 bases and 10 bases respectively, with 24 bases between them. The CDR3 is 16 amino acids. Germline assignment: CDR1 SGHTA and CDR2 FQGNSA. The CDR3 nucleotides are TGTGCCAGCAGCCAACAAGGGGCGATCCGGTCTTGGGAGCAGTTCTTC. This sequence encodes CASSQQGAIRSWEQFF.

Only a few counts were recorded for this clone. V gene TRBV12-5 combines with J gene TRBJ2-3, with 10 bases identical to TRBD2. This CDR3 spans 16 amino acids. Germline CDR1 LGHNT, CDR2 FRNRAP. Trimming removed 0 bases from V and 2 bases from J; junction bases left unmatched: 2. CDR3 in DNA: TGTGCTAGTGGTTTGGTACTAGCGGGACACACAGATACGCAGTATTTT. Protein: CASGLVLAGHTDTQYF.

The chain is built from TRBV7-2 and TRBJ1-1, with unresolved D. This CDR3 contains 12 residues. CDR1 SGHTA and CDR2 FQGNSA come from the germline V gene. Trimming stripped 5 bases from V and 10 bases from J, with 14 bases between. The CDR3 nucleotides read TGTGCCAGCAGCCCTGAGGGTATTTTAGCTTTCTTT. Residues: CASSPEGILAFF.

This clone was detected only a few times. This chain joins TRBV30 and TRBJ1-2; tentatively, D is TRBD1 (6 bases). The CDR3 loop spans 13 amino acids. The V gene lost 2 bases and the J gene lost 4 bases, with 11 bases spanning the gap. CDR1 is GTSNPN and CDR2 is SVGIG in the germline V gene (reference sequence). The CDR3: CAWSPGTLYGYTF. The CDR3 DNA reads TGTGCCTGGAGTCCGGGGACACTCTATGGCTACACCTTC.